The rows below give T cell receptor beta chains drawn from one sample of a study of Ad26.COV2.S vaccination and SARS-CoV-2 variants. The repertoire was sequenced with immunoSEQ multiplex PCR; TCRdb's copy has only in-frame clones and lacks some. The data hold roughly 320,000 clones, with about 85% observed a single time. The starting material was peripheral blood, obtained in a trial of Ad26.COV2.S vaccine versus placebo. Receptor source: a person between 18 and 65 years old who received the Ad26.COV2.S COVID-19 vaccine or a placebo. Both conserved end residues are part of each CDR3. A D gene is named only where the DNA matches it firmly. The listing skips clone size in some rows; elsewhere it reads once, few, many or a size class.

>NA|TRBV19|TRBJ2-1|once
CASSISSYNEQFF
TGTGCCAGTAGTATTAGCTCCTACAATGAGCAGTTCTTC
>NA|TRBV11-3|TRBJ1-6|NA
CASSLGPLNSPLHF
TGTGCCAGCAGCTTGGGTCCACTTAATTCACCCCTCCACTTT
>NA|TRBV15|TRBJ2-7|NA
CATSRALSYEQYF
TGTGCCACCAGCAGAGCGCTCTCCTACGAGCAGTACTTC
>NA|TRBV19|TRBJ1-5|once
CASSIVGDVQPQHF
TGTGCCAGTAGTATAGTCGGGGACGTCCAGCCCCAGCATTTT
>TRBD1|TRBV6-5|TRBJ1-1|NA
CATRQGASTEAFF
TGTGCCACACGACAGGGTGCGAGCACTGAAGCTTTCTTT
>NA|TRBV9|TRBJ2-1|NA
CASSEWEKEVNEQFF
TGTGCCAGCAGCGAATGGGAGAAGGAGGTCAATGAGCAGTTCTTC
>TRBD2|TRBV7-9|TRBJ2-5|NA
CASSWTSGTSGGQETQYF
TGTGCCAGCAGCTGGACCTCCGGGACTAGCGGGGGACAAGAGACCCAGTACTTC
>NA|TRBV19|TRBJ2-3|NA
CASSQGSPDTQYF
TGTGCCAGTAGTCAAGGTAGCCCAGATACGCAGTATTTT
>TRBD1|TRBV7-8|TRBJ1-5|once
CASSLVGGQGNQPQHF
TGTGCCAGCAGCTTAGTCGGGGGACAGGGGAATCAGCCCCAGCATTTT
>TRBD1|TRBV25-1|TRBJ2-2|NA
CASSPTGVVPGELFF
TGTGCCAGCAGTCCGACAGGGGTAGTCCCCGGGGAGCTGTTTTTT
>TRBD2|TRBV6-4|TRBJ2-7|few
CASSDVAGGSVYEQYF
TGTGCCAGCAGTGACGTAGCGGGGGGCTCCGTCTACGAGCAGTACTTC
>NA|TRBV19|TRBJ1-1|once
CASSIPRGNTEAFF
TGTGCCAGTAGCATCCCCCGGGGGAACACTGAAGCTTTCTTT
>NA|TRBV7-9|TRBJ1-2|NA
CASSLGGPRYGYTF
TGTGCCAGCAGCTTAGGGGGCCCTCGGTATGGCTACACCTTC
>NA|TRBV3-1/TRBV3-2|TRBJ1-3|NA
CASSQDAASGNTIYF
TGTGCCAGCAGCCAGGATGCAGCATCTGGAAACACCATATATTTT
>NA|TRBV4-1|TRBJ1-4|many
CASSQGGGTTNEKLFF
TGCGCCAGCAGCCAAGGAGGGGGGACAACTAATGAAAAACTGTTTTTT
>NA|TRBV7-2|TRBJ1-1|NA
CASSLGGSFLNTEAFF
TGTGCCAGCAGCTTAGGTGGCAGCTTCTTGAACACTGAAGCTTTCTTT
>NA|TRBV5-4|TRBJ1-2|NA
CASSSDVYGYTF
TGTGCCAGCAGCTCGGACGTCTATGGCTACACCTTC
>NA|TRBV1|TRBJ1-3|once
CTSSQGGQHLSGNTIYF
TGCACCAGCAGCCAAGGCGGGCAGCACCTGTCTGGAAACACCATATATTTT
>TRBD2|TRBV11-3|TRBJ2-1|NA
CASSLGTSGYNEQFF
TGTGCCAGCAGCTTAGGGACTAGCGGTTACAATGAGCAGTTCTTC
>NA|TRBV9|TRBJ2-5|NA
CASSVSSHQETQYF
TGTGCCAGCAGCGTCTCGAGCCACCAAGAGACCCAGTACTTC
>NA|TRBV2|TRBJ1-2|NA
CASSVGPVGYGYTF
TGTGCCAGCAGTGTTGGTCCGGTGGGCTATGGCTACACCTTC
>NA|TRBV2|TRBJ2-3|NA
CASKALETQYF
TGTGCCAGTAAGGCACTAGAAACGCAGTATTTT
>NA|TRBV19|TRBJ2-1|NA
CASRWGPGMGEQFF
TGTGCCAGTAGATGGGGTCCGGGAATGGGTGAGCAGTTCTTC
>TRBD1|TRBV4-2|TRBJ1-1|NA
CASSQVGTAHEAFF
TGTGCCAGCAGCCAAGTTGGGACAGCACATGAAGCTTTCTTT
>TRBD1|TRBV9|TRBJ1-5|once
CASSGPGTGYQPQHF
TGTGCCAGCAGCGGTCCCGGGACAGGATATCAGCCCCAGCATTTT
>NA|TRBV28|TRBJ1-5|once
CASSLNAGQPQHF
TGTGCCAGCAGTTTAAATGCTGGGCAGCCCCAGCATTTT
>NA|TRBV28|TRBJ1-2|NA
CASSPTGHYGYTF
TGTGCCAGCAGTCCCACAGGTCACTATGGCTACACCTTC
>TRBD2|TRBV7-3|TRBJ2-2|NA
CASSLGLAGTGELFF
TGTGCCAGCAGCTTAGGACTAGCGGGGACCGGGGAGCTGTTTTTT
>NA|TRBV29-1|TRBJ1-1|NA
CSGLDKKNTEAFF
TGCAGCGGTTTGGACAAGAAGAACACTGAAGCTTTCTTT
>NA|TRBV5-6|TRBJ2-7|NA
CASSLRHLFGHPNYEQYF
TGTGCCAGCAGCTTAAGGCACCTCTTCGGTCATCCCAACTACGAGCAGTACTTC
>TRBD1|TRBV7-3|TRBJ1-1|NA
CASSPGGSTEAFF
TGTGCCAGCAGCCCAGGGGGTAGCACTGAAGCTTTCTTT
>NA|TRBV5-1|TRBJ1-2|NA
CASSPELNYGYTF
TGCGCCAGCAGCCCGGAGCTCAACTATGGCTACACCTTC